By sample share, the clone carrying this TCR beta chain is medium-sized (0.01 to 0.1%). Its antigen is unknown. Cells sorted as Tregs were CD4+, CD25+ and CD127-/low. The germline V and J ends were trimmed by 5 bases and 6 bases, with 14 bases remaining between them. The germline CDR1 and CDR2 sequences are DFQATT and SNEGSKA (reference sequence). The CDR3 consists of 13 residues. Regarding the study as a whole: Tumor-infiltrating Treg TCR alpha and beta sequences overlapped most with tumor naive CD4+ T cells, then blood naive. Tumor memory CD4+ T cell TCR gene usage clustered with blood and lymph node memory CD4+ cells and lymph node naive CD4+ cells.

Full-length variable regions came from constant-region reverse primers plus semi-nested Nested Universal Primer A PCR. TCRdb re-analysed the 5' RACE reads in MiXCR, keeping a single row per CDR3 protein. The sample includes about 10,000 distinct CDR3 sequences, about 25% of them seen just once. The chain has TRBV20-1 and TRBJ1-5; D may be TRBD1 (6 bases). Sequencing was performed on Tregs sorted from blood. This TCR derives from a female donor with breast cancer. The CDR3 DNA reads TGCAGTGCTCAAAGGGGCAGGGGTCAGCCCCAGCATTTT. Translation: CSAQRGRGQPQHF.